The clone carrying this T cell receptor beta chain has at least ten counts. Fresh peripheral blood, roughly 10 ml, was the source of the PBMCs. The source of the sample is a study of T cells in Graves' hyperthyroidism and ophthalmopathy. There were TCR beta CDR3 regions amplified from RNA transcripts. Carried out on the TCR CDR3, a first-round RT-PCR used the HTBI primer set. TCRdb itself ran the multiplex PCR reads through MiXCR, one entry per CDR3 protein. The sample shows more than 300,000 distinct CDR3 sequences, about 13% of them seen only once. The CDR3 is made up of 14 amino acids. V gave up 2 bases and J gave up 0 bases, with 5 bases separating them.

Sequencing was performed on blood. This chain uses TRBV12-3 or TRBV12-4 with TRBJ1-5; the D is unclear. The TCR originated in a woman between 18 and 30 years old with Graves' hyperthyroidism. The DNA of the CDR3 is TGTGCCAGCAGTTTACGACCTAGCAATCAGCCCCAGCATTTT. This codes for CASSLRPSNQPQHF.